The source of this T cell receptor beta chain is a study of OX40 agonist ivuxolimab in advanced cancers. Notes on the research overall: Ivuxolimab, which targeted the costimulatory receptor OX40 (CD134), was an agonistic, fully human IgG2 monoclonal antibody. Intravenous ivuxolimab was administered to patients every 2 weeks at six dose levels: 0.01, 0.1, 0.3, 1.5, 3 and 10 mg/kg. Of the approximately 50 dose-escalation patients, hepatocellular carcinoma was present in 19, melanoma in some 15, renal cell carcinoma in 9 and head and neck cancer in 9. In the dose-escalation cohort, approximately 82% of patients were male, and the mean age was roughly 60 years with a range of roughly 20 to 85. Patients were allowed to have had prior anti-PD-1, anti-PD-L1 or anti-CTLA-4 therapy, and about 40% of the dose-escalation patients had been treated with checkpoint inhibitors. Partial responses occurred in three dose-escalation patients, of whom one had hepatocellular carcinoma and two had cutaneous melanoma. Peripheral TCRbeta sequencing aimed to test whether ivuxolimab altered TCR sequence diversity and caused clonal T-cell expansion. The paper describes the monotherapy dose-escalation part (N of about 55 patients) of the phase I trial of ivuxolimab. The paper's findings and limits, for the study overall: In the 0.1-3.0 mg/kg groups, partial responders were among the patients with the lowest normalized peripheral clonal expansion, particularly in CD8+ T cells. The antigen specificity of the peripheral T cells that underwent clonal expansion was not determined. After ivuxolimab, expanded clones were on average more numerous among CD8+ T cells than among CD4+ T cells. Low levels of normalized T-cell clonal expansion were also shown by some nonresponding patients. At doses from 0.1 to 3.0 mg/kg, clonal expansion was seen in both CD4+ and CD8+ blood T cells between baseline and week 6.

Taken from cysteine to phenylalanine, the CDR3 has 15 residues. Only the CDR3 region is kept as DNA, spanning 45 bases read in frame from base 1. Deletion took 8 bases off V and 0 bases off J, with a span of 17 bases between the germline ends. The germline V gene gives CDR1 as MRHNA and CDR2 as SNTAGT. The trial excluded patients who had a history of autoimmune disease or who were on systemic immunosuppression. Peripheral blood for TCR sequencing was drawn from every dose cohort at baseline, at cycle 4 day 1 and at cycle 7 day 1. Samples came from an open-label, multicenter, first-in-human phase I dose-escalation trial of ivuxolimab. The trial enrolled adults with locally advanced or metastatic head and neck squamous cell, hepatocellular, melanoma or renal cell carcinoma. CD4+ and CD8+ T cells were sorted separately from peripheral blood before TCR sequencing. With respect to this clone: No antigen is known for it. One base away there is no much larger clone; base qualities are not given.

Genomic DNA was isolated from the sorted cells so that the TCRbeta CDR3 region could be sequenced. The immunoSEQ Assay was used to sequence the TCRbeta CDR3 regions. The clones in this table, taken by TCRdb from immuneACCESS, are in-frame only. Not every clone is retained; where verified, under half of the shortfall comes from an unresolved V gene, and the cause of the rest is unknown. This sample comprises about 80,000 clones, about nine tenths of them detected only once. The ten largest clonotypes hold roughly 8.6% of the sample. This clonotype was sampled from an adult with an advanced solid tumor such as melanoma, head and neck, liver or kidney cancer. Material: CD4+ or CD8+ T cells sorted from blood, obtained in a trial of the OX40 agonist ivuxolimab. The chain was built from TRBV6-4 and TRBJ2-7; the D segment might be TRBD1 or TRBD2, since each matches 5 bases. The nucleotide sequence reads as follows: TGTGCCAGCGCGACCGAGGACGGGGCCTCCTACGAGCAGTACTTC. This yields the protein CASATEDGASYEQYF.